This entry features one T cell receptor (beta chain) sequence. Its antigen is as yet unknown. A junction end diverges from the germline sequence, so it may reflect a read error. They isolated at least 6 million PBMCs from each sample. This sample is drawn from a study of blood T cells in healthy people across ages. A second PCR of roughly 7 to 11 cycles used a sample-barcoded 5' primer and a J-beta primer mix. Sequencing yielded, for each sample, at least 2.5 million paired-end reads carrying CDR3. One entry per CDR3 protein, called by TCRdb with MiXCR from the 5' RACE reads. The sample comprises around 700,000 distinct CDR3 sequences, more than 20% of which are singletons, and more than 7.5% rests with the top ten. The germline gives CDR1 MDHEN, CDR2 SYDVKM. This CDR3 is 14 amino acids long. Study-level results: Those diversity estimates obtained from one million T cells were thought to be underestimates.

The sample was also reused in another study, on T cells of mothers and their children. That work adds: The authors added sample barcodes and 2-4 random nucleotides using the M1S primer of the second PCR.

This TCR was recovered from a boy aged 5-17 years in good health. The sequenced sample consisted of blood. The chain combines TRBV28 with TRBJ2-7; D may correspond to TRBD1 or TRBD2 (5 bases each). CDR3 region: CVSMSGLPPYEQYF. The CDR3 DNA reads as TGTGTCAGCATGTCGGGGCTTCCCCCCTACGAGCAGTACTTC.